Listed below are T cell receptor beta chains from one sample, sequenced in a study of T cells in narcolepsy. Sequencing used immunoSEQ multiplex PCR; TCRdb keeps in-frame clones, though not all of them. The table has 17,000 or so clones, over 55% seen once; the top ten hold around 15%. The material sequenced was CD45RA- memory CD8+ T cells from PBMCs. The receptors stem from a human donor with narcolepsy. CDR3s include the opening cysteine and the closing phenylalanine or tryptophan. D genes are given only for firm matches. Clone size appears in some rows only: once, few, many, or a class for an expanded clone.

v_gene: TRBV27; j_gene: TRBJ2-1; abundance: .; d_gene: TRBD2; CDR3nt: TGTGCCAGCAGTTTCGGGGGGGTTTCCTACAATGAGCAGTTCTTC; CDR3aa: CASSFGGVSYNEQFF
v_gene: TRBV5-6; j_gene: TRBJ2-2; abundance: .; d_gene: .; CDR3nt: TGTGCCAGCAGCTTGTCCAACAGGGGAGGAGGCACCGGGGAGCTGTTTTTT; CDR3aa: CASSLSNRGGGTGELFF
v_gene: TRBV29-1; j_gene: TRBJ2-5; abundance: .; d_gene: TRBD2; CDR3nt: TGCAGCGTTGAAGGGGGAGAGGGACTAGCCGATGGGACCCAGTACTTC; CDR3aa: CSVEGGEGLADGTQYF
v_gene: TRBV15; j_gene: TRBJ2-1; abundance: .; d_gene: TRBD1; CDR3nt: TGTGCCACCAGCAGAGATCTCGCAGGGGGCTGGCATGAGCAGTTCTTC; CDR3aa: CATSRDLAGGWHEQFF
v_gene: TRBV6-6; j_gene: TRBJ2-3; abundance: .; d_gene: TRBD1; CDR3nt: TGTGCCAGCACCCCCAGGGACAGGGGGCCCGCAGATACGCAGTATTTT; CDR3aa: CASTPRDRGPADTQYF
v_gene: TRBV14; j_gene: TRBJ2-7; abundance: .; d_gene: .; CDR3nt: TGTGCCAGCAGCCCCACGGACCTGGGCGAGCAGTACTTC; CDR3aa: CASSPTDLGEQYF
v_gene: TRBV9; j_gene: TRBJ1-3; abundance: .; d_gene: .; CDR3nt: TGTGCCAGCAGCGCTTGGGATCTCAAGGACACCATATATTTT; CDR3aa: CASSAWDLKDTIYF
v_gene: TRBV6-8; j_gene: TRBJ2-3; abundance: few; d_gene: .; CDR3nt: TGTGCCAGCAGTGTAGGGAGCAGGGGCACAGATACGCAGTATTTT; CDR3aa: CASSVGSRGTDTQYF
v_gene: TRBV5-1; j_gene: TRBJ2-1; abundance: .; d_gene: TRBD2; CDR3nt: TGCGCCAGCAGCTCCAGCGGGGGGGCCTACAATGAGCAGTTCTTC; CDR3aa: CASSSSGGAYNEQFF
v_gene: TRBV6-1; j_gene: TRBJ1-5; abundance: .; d_gene: .; CDR3nt: TGTGCCAGCAGTTTCTCCGGGAATCAGCCCCAGCATTTT; CDR3aa: CASSFSGNQPQHF
v_gene: TRBV27; j_gene: TRBJ1-5; abundance: .; d_gene: TRBD1; CDR3nt: TGTGCCAGTGGGGGACAGGGGAATCAGCCCCAGCATTTT; CDR3aa: CASGGQGNQPQHF
v_gene: TRBV7-9; j_gene: TRBJ2-3; abundance: .; d_gene: .; CDR3nt: TGTGCCAGCAGCCACTCCTTGGGAGGAAGCACAGATACGCAGTATTTT; CDR3aa: CASSHSLGGSTDTQYF
v_gene: TRBV7-9; j_gene: TRBJ2-7; abundance: .; d_gene: .; CDR3nt: TGTGCCAGCAGCTGGCGGGACAGCAGCTACGAGCAGTACTTC; CDR3aa: CASSWRDSSYEQYF
v_gene: TRBV6-5; j_gene: TRBJ2-7; abundance: .; d_gene: TRBD2; CDR3nt: TGTGCCAGCAGCCAAACTAGCGGGGGAACCTACGAGCAGTACTTC; CDR3aa: CASSQTSGGTYEQYF
v_gene: TRBV19; j_gene: TRBJ2-1; abundance: .; d_gene: .; CDR3nt: TGTGCCAGTAGTATAGATCGGAACGCGGGAAATGAGCAGTTCTTC; CDR3aa: CASSIDRNAGNEQFF
v_gene: TRBV19; j_gene: TRBJ2-6; abundance: .; d_gene: .; CDR3nt: TGTGCCAGTAGCCCCCCAGGTGACAACCTTGGGGCCAACGTCCTGACTTTC; CDR3aa: CASSPPGDNLGANVLTF
v_gene: TRBV5-1; j_gene: TRBJ2-2; abundance: .; d_gene: .; CDR3nt: TGCGCCAGCAGCTTGGAGCAGCAGAACACCGGGGAGCTGTTTTTT; CDR3aa: CASSLEQQNTGELFF
v_gene: TRBV11-3; j_gene: TRBJ2-7; abundance: .; d_gene: .; CDR3nt: TGTGCCAGCAGCTTAGATTTGGGGTGGGTTCGAGGATCCTACGAGCAGTACTTC; CDR3aa: CASSLDLGWVRGSYEQYF
v_gene: TRBV2; j_gene: TRBJ2-1; abundance: .; d_gene: .; CDR3nt: TGTGCCAGCACCAGGGGCTCCTACAATGAGCAGTTCTTC; CDR3aa: CASTRGSYNEQFF
v_gene: TRBV6-6; j_gene: TRBJ1-1; abundance: few; d_gene: .; CDR3nt: TGTGCCAGCAGTTATCGGGGTGACGCTGAAGCTTTCTTT; CDR3aa: CASSYRGDAEAFF
v_gene: TRBV5-1; j_gene: TRBJ1-1; abundance: .; d_gene: TRBD1; CDR3nt: TGCGCCAGCAGCCCGAAGGGACAGGGAGGAGCTTTCTTT; CDR3aa: CASSPKGQGGAFF
v_gene: TRBV27; j_gene: TRBJ1-1; abundance: .; d_gene: TRBD1; CDR3nt: TGTGCCAGCACCCATTGGCCGGGCAGGGGGACTGAAGCTTTCTTT; CDR3aa: CASTHWPGRGTEAFF
v_gene: TRBV7-8; j_gene: TRBJ1-5; abundance: .; d_gene: .; CDR3nt: TGTGCCAGCAGCTTACAAGGGGATCGTGGCAATCAGCCCCAGCATTTT; CDR3aa: CASSLQGDRGNQPQHF
v_gene: TRBV2; j_gene: TRBJ1-5; abundance: .; d_gene: .; CDR3nt: TGTGCCAGCAGTGTATCAGTCAGCAATCAGCCCCAGCATTTT; CDR3aa: CASSVSVSNQPQHF
v_gene: TRBV7-7; j_gene: TRBJ2-3; abundance: .; d_gene: .; CDR3nt: TGTGCCAGCAGCCGACCAACTCTAGCGTCCCCCTCGGATACGCAGTATTTT; CDR3aa: CASSRPTLASPSDTQYF
v_gene: TRBV27; j_gene: TRBJ1-2; abundance: .; d_gene: .; CDR3nt: TGTGCCAGCAGTCTCACTCCTCTGACAGTTGATAACTATGGCTACACCTTC; CDR3aa: CASSLTPLTVDNYGYTF
v_gene: TRBV6-1; j_gene: TRBJ2-7; abundance: .; d_gene: .; CDR3nt: TGTGCCAGCAGTCTGGCGATATCCTACGAGCAGTACTTC; CDR3aa: CASSLAISYEQYF
v_gene: TRBV9; j_gene: TRBJ2-7; abundance: .; d_gene: .; CDR3nt: TGTGCCAGCAGCGTAGAAGACGGAGGTGGGTTCGAGCAGTACTTC; CDR3aa: CASSVEDGGGFEQYF
v_gene: TRBV7-6; j_gene: TRBJ2-2; abundance: once; d_gene: TRBD2; CDR3nt: TGTGCCAGCAGCTTAGAGGCGGGGGGGACTGAGGAGCTGTTTTTT; CDR3aa: CASSLEAGGTEELFF
v_gene: TRBV28; j_gene: TRBJ1-5; abundance: .; d_gene: TRBD1; CDR3nt: TGTGCCAGCAGTTTAATTTTAGGGGGCCCGGATGGCAATCAGCCCCAGCATTTT; CDR3aa: CASSLILGGPDGNQPQHF
v_gene: TRBV5-1; j_gene: TRBJ2-7; abundance: .; d_gene: .; CDR3nt: TGCGCCAGCAGCTTAAACCCCGATTTGGGGCAGTACTTC; CDR3aa: CASSLNPDLGQYF
v_gene: TRBV9; j_gene: TRBJ1-5; abundance: .; d_gene: TRBD1; CDR3nt: TGTGCCAGCAGCGTAGAAGCAGGGGGAGATCAGCCCCAGCATTTT; CDR3aa: CASSVEAGGDQPQHF
v_gene: TRBV19; j_gene: TRBJ1-1; abundance: .; d_gene: .; CDR3nt: TGTGCTAGTAGTCCTGGGACATCTGTCCCCCCCACTGAAGCTTTCTTT; CDR3aa: CASSPGTSVPPTEAFF
v_gene: TRBV6-5; j_gene: TRBJ2-5; abundance: .; d_gene: TRBD1; CDR3nt: TGTGCCAGCAGTTACGTACAGGGGGTGGGGGAGACCCAGTACTTC; CDR3aa: CASSYVQGVGETQYF
v_gene: TRBV7-6; j_gene: TRBJ2-7; abundance: .; d_gene: TRBD1; CDR3nt: TGTGCCAGCAGCTTAAACCAGGGGGACGCCTACGAGCAGTACTTC; CDR3aa: CASSLNQGDAYEQYF
v_gene: TRBV5-1; j_gene: TRBJ2-7; abundance: .; d_gene: TRBD1; CDR3nt: TGCGCCAGCAGCTTGGGATCGACAGGGGCCGAGCAGTACTTC; CDR3aa: CASSLGSTGAEQYF
v_gene: TRBV9; j_gene: TRBJ1-2; abundance: .; d_gene: .; CDR3nt: TGTGCCAGCAGCGTAAACGTCGTCGGGTCGAACTATGGCTACACCTTC; CDR3aa: CASSVNVVGSNYGYTF
v_gene: TRBV9; j_gene: TRBJ1-1; abundance: few; d_gene: .; CDR3nt: TGTGCCAGCTCGATAGGGGGGGCTGGTACTGAAGCTTTCTTT; CDR3aa: CASSIGGAGTEAFF
v_gene: TRBV6-1; j_gene: TRBJ2-7; abundance: .; d_gene: .; CDR3nt: TGTGCCAGCAGCCCTTCCTACGAGCAGTACTTC; CDR3aa: CASSPSYEQYF
v_gene: TRBV5-4; j_gene: TRBJ2-1; abundance: .; d_gene: .; CDR3nt: TGTGCCAGCAGCGATAACGTAGACTCTCCCTACAATGAGCAGTTCTTC; CDR3aa: CASSDNVDSPYNEQFF
v_gene: TRBV7-8; j_gene: TRBJ1-1; abundance: .; d_gene: .; CDR3nt: TGTGCCAGCAGCTCAATACTCCCTGAAGCTTTCTTT; CDR3aa: CASSSILPEAFF
v_gene: TRBV28; j_gene: TRBJ1-6; abundance: few; d_gene: .; CDR3nt: TGTGCCAGCACTGGGAGGGGCCAAACCACGAGCTCCTATAATTCACCCCTCCACTTT; CDR3aa: CASTGRGQTTSSYNSPLHF
v_gene: TRBV2; j_gene: TRBJ2-3; abundance: once; d_gene: .; CDR3nt: TGTGCCAGCCTGGAGAGGGACGGGGGCACAGATACGCAGTATTTT; CDR3aa: CASLERDGGTDTQYF
v_gene: TRBV7-8; j_gene: TRBJ1-2; abundance: .; d_gene: TRBD1; CDR3nt: TGTGCCAGCAGCCCTTTGACAGGGAACTATGGCTACACCTTC; CDR3aa: CASSPLTGNYGYTF
v_gene: TRBV9; j_gene: TRBJ2-7; abundance: .; d_gene: .; CDR3nt: TGTGCCAGCAGCGGGAGAGGGGGAGGACCCTACGAGCAGTACTTC; CDR3aa: CASSGRGGGPYEQYF
v_gene: TRBV27; j_gene: TRBJ2-1; abundance: .; d_gene: TRBD1; CDR3nt: TGTGCCAGCAGTTTTACAGGGGGGACTTACAATGAGCAGTTCTTC; CDR3aa: CASSFTGGTYNEQFF
v_gene: TRBV2; j_gene: TRBJ1-2; abundance: .; d_gene: .; CDR3nt: TGTGCCAGCATACTTCGTCGAGGGGACACGGCGGTTGGCTACACCTTC; CDR3aa: CASILRRGDTAVGYTF
v_gene: TRBV5-4; j_gene: TRBJ2-7; abundance: .; d_gene: TRBD1; CDR3nt: TGTGCCAGCAGCTGGGACAGGGGACACGAGCAGTACTTC; CDR3aa: CASSWDRGHEQYF
v_gene: TRBV7-9; j_gene: TRBJ2-4; abundance: once; d_gene: .; CDR3nt: TGTGCCAGCAGCTTGGCGTCAGGGGCCGCCAAAAACATTCAGTACTTC; CDR3aa: CASSLASGAAKNIQYF
v_gene: TRBV7-8; j_gene: TRBJ1-2; abundance: once; d_gene: TRBD1; CDR3nt: TGTGCCAGCAGCCAGTCTCGGAGGGGGCGCAACTATGGCTACACCTTC; CDR3aa: CASSQSRRGRNYGYTF
v_gene: TRBV13; j_gene: TRBJ2-1; abundance: .; d_gene: TRBD2; CDR3nt: TGTGCCAGTCAGAAGCGGGAGGGCTACTACAATGAGCAGTTCTTC; CDR3aa: CASQKREGYYNEQFF
v_gene: TRBV5-5; j_gene: TRBJ1-1; abundance: .; d_gene: .; CDR3nt: TGTGCCAGCAGCTTGGGGTACAGAAACACTGAAGCTTTCTTT; CDR3aa: CASSLGYRNTEAFF
v_gene: TRBV11-2; j_gene: TRBJ2-5; abundance: .; d_gene: .; CDR3nt: TGTGCCAGCAGCTTAGTACCGGGGATGGAGGAGACCCAGTACTTC; CDR3aa: CASSLVPGMEETQYF